This T cell receptor beta chain was recorded in a study of CD4 T cells in relation to SARS-CoV-2 and coronaviruses. About the study: No peptide or an HIV-1 Nef peptide pool served as negative control.

Clones were read by immunoSEQ multiplex PCR, and TCRdb kept only the in-frame ones, dropping some. The data contain 25,000 or so clones, around 78% of them singletons. The unexposed donors gave CD4+ T cells in about 2010-2019, prior to COVID-19. After about 10 days of culture, CD4+ T cells were isolated. Testing used SARS-CoV-2 S/N and four cold-coronavirus spikes on unexposed-donor CD4+ T cells, cells permitting. PBMCs were plated at a few million per well in IL-2-containing medium. The CDR3 spans 12 residues. Germline CDR1 reads SGHRS; CDR2 reads YFSETQ. V lost 5 bases to trimming and J lost 7 bases, with 12 bases between them. For this clone: Its antigen is currently unknown.

The sequence was collected from a human donor in good health. V is TRBV5-1 and J is TRBJ2-5; D gene unclear. Specimen: CD4+ T cells from PBMCs, cultured in vitro. This chain's CDR3 is CASSWELGTQYF. The CDR3 DNA is TGCGCCAGCAGTTGGGAACTTGGGACCCAGTACTTC.